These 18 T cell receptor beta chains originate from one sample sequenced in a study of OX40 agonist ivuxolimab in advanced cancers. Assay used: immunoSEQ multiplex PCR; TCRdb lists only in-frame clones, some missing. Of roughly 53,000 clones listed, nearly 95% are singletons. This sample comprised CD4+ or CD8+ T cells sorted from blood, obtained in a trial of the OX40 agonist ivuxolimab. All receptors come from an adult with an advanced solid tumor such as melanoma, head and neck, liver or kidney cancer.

CDR3 sequence reads: CASSGNRDLDLYF. The CDR3 bases are TGTGCCAGCAGCGGTAACCGGGACCTTGATCTTTACTTC. V is TRBV13 and J is TRBJ2-7; the D call may be TRBD1 or TRBD2 (5 bases each). The CDR3 has 13 residues. Germline V gene data show CDR1 as PRHDT and CDR2 as FYEKMQ (reference sequence). V was cut by 5 bases and J by 13 bases, with 21 bases left in between.

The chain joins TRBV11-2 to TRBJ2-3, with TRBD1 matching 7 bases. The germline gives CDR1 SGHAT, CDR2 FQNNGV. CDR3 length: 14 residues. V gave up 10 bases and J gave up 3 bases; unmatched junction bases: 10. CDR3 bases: TGTGCCACCATCAACAGGGGCCGTACAGATACGCAGTATTTT. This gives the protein CATINRGRTDTQYF.

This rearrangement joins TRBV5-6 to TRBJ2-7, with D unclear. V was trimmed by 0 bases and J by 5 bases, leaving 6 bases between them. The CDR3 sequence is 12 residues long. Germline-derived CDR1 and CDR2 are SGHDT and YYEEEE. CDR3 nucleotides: TGTGCCAGCAGCTTGGTTGCCGACGAGCAGTACTTC. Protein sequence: CASSLVADEQYF. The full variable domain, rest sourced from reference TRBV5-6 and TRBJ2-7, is DAGVTQSPTHLIKTRGQQVTLRCSPKSGHDTVSWYQQALGQGPQFIFQYYEEEERQRGNFPDRFSGHQFPNYSSELNVNALLLGDSALYLCASSLVADEQYFGPGTRLTVT.

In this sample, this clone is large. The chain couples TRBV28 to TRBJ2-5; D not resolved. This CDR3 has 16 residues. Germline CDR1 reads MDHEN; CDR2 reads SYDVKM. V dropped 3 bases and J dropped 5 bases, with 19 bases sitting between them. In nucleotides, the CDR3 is TGTGCCAGCAGTTTCCCTCCAGAGGCCCCATTGGAGACCCAGTACTTC. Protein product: CASSFPPEAPLETQYF.

In nucleotides, the CDR3 is TGTGCCAGCAGCCTTGGGGCGGGAGGGTATACCGGGGAGCTGTTTTTT. This encodes CASSLGAGGYTGELFF. J is TRBJ2-2 and V is TRBV5-4; 9 bases map to TRBD2. Germline values: CDR1 SGHNT, CDR2 YYREEE (reference sequence). V shed 4 bases and J 5 bases; nucleotides not matched to a gene: 9. This CDR3 spans 16 amino acids. Full variable domain (rest looked up from reference TRBV5-4 and TRBJ2-2): ETGVTQSPTHLIKTRGQQVTLRCSSQSGHNTVSWYQQALGQGPQFIFQYYREEENGRGNFPPRFSGLQFPNYSSELNVNALELDDSALYLCASSLGAGGYTGELFFGEGSRLTVL.

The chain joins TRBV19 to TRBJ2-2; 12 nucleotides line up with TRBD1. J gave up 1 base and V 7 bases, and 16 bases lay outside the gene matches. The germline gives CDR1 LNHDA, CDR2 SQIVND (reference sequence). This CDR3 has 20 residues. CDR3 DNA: TGTGCCAGTACCCACATCTCCGGGACAGGGGGCGCGATGAACACCGGGGAGCTGTTTTTT. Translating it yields CASTHISGTGGAMNTGELFF.

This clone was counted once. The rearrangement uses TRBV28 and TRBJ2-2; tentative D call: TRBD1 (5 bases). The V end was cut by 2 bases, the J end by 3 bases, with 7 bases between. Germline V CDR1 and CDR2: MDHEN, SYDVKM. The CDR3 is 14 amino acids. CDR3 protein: CASSLGRDTGELFF. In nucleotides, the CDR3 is TGTGCCAGCAGTTTAGGCAGGGACACCGGGGAGCTGTTTTTT.

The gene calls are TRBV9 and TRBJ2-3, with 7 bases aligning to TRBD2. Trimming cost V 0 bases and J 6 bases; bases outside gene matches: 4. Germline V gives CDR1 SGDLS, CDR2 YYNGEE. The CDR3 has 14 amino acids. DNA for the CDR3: TGTGCCAGCAGCGTAGACCTGGGGGGGGATACGCAGTATTTT. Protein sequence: CASSVDLGGDTQYF. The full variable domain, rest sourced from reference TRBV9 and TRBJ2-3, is DSGVTQTPKHLITATGQRVTLRCSPRSGDLSVYWYQQSLDQGLQFLIQYYNGEERAKGNILERFSAQQFPDLHSELNLSSLELGDSALYFCASSVDLGGDTQYFGPGTRLTVL.

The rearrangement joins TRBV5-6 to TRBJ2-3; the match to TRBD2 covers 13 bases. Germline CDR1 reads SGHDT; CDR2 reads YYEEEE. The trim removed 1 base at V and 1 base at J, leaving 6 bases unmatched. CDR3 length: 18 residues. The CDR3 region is CASSLILAGGPGTDTQYF. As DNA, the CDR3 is TGTGCCAGCAGCTTGATACTAGCGGGAGGGCCTGGCACAGATACGCAGTATTTT.

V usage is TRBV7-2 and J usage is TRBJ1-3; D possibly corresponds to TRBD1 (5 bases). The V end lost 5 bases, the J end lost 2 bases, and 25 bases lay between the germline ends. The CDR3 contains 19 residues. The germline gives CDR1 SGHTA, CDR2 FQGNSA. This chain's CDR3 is CASSLRPRDSGIAGNTIYF. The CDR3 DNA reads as TGTGCCAGCAGCCTCAGGCCTCGGGACTCCGGAATAGCTGGAAACACCATATATTTT.

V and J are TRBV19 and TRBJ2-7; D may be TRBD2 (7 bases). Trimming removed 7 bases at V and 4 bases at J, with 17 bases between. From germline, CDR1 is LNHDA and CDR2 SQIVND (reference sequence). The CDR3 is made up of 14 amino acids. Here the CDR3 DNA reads TGTGCCAGTATGGGGGGGCCGAACGCTTACGAGCAGTACTTC. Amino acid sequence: CASMGGPNAYEQYF.

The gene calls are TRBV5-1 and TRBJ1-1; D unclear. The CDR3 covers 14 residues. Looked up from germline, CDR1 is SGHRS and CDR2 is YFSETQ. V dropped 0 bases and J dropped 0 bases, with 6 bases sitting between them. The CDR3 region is CASSLDRLNTEAFF. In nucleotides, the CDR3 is TGCGCCAGCAGCTTGGACCGCCTGAACACTGAAGCTTTCTTT.

The CDR3, as DNA: TGTGCCAGCACCTTGGGGCCGGGACAGCTCTACGAGCAGTACTTC. This gives the protein CASTLGPGQLYEQYF. V gene TRBV27 combines with J gene TRBJ2-7; 7 positions agree with TRBD1. Looked up from germline, CDR1 is MNHEY and CDR2 is SMNVEV (reference sequence). The V segment lost 7 bases and the J segment 3 bases; nucleotides outside the gene matches: 12. The CDR3 is 15 amino acids.

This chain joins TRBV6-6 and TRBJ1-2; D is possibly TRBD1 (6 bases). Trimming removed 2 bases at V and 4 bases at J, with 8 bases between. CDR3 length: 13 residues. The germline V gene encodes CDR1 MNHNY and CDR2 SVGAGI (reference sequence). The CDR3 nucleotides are TGTGCCAGCAGTTACGGGGGGCCCTATGGCTACACCTTC. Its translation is CASSYGGPYGYTF.

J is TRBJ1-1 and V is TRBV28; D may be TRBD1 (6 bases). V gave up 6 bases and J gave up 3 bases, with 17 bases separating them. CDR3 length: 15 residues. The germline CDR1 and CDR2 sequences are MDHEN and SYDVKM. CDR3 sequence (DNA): TGTGCCAGCAGAATCCCCCGAGGACAGTACACTGAAGCTTTCTTT. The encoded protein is CASRIPRGQYTEAFF. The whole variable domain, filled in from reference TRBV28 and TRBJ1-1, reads DVKVTQSSRYLVKRTGEKVFLECVQDMDHENMFWYRQDPGLGLRLIYFSYDVKMKEKGDIPEGYSVSREKKERFSLILESASTNQTSMYLCASRIPRGQYTEAFFGQGTRLTVV.

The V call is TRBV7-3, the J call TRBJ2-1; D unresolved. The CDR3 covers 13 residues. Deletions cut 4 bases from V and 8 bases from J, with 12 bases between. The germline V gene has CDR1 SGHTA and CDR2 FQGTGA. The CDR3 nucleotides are TGTGCCAGCAGCTGGGGTAGCAACTATGAGCAGTTCTTC. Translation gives CASSWGSNYEQFF.

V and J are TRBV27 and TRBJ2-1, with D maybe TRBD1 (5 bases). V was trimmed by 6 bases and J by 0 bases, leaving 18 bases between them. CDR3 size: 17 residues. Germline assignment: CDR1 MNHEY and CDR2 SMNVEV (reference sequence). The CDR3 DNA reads TGTGCCAGCAGGGTCTTTAGCAGGGCGAGCTCCTACAATGAGCAGTTCTTC. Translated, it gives CASRVFSRASSYNEQFF.

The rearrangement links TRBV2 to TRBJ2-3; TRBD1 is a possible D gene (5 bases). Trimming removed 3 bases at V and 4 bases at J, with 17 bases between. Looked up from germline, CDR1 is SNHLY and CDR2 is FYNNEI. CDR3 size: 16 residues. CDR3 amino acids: CASSDTQGGWSDTQYF. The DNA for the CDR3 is TGTGCCAGCAGTGACACCCAGGGTGGTTGGTCAGATACGCAGTATTTT. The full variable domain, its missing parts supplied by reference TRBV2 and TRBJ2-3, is EPEVTQTPSHQVTQMGQEVILRCVPISNHLYFYWYRQILGQKVEFLVSFYNNEISEKSEIFDDQFSVERPDGSNFTLKIRSTKLEDSAMYFCASSDTQGGWSDTQYFGPGTRLTVL.